This TCR beta chain was sequenced for a study of siplizumab effects on memory and regulatory T cells. Findings of the study overall: Treg origin accounted for an average of roughly 69% of mappable alloreactive CD4+ clones with siplizumab and 25% to 30% in controls. Confirmation that proliferating Tregs from siplizumab cultures had suppressive function was not obtained.

A remark on this clone: Its antigen is not identified.

Libraries were prepared by immunoSEQ multiplex PCR; TCRdb keeps only in-frame clonotypes and omits some of them. The repertoire has about 63,000 clones, roughly 83% of them found once; the top ten carry 3.8%. CDR1 is MNHEY, CDR2 SVGAGI, per germline. The germline V and J ends were trimmed by 5 bases and 7 bases, with 18 bases remaining between them. CDR3 length: 14 amino acids. Sequenced sample: memory CD4+ T cells sorted from blood. V gene TRBV6-5 combines with J gene TRBJ2-7; D perhaps matches TRBD2 (6 bases). This sequence originates from a human donor in good health. CDR3 amino acids: CASSPRTGLPEQYF. CDR3 coding DNA: TGTGCCAGCAGTCCAAGAACGGGACTTCCTGAGCAGTACTTC.